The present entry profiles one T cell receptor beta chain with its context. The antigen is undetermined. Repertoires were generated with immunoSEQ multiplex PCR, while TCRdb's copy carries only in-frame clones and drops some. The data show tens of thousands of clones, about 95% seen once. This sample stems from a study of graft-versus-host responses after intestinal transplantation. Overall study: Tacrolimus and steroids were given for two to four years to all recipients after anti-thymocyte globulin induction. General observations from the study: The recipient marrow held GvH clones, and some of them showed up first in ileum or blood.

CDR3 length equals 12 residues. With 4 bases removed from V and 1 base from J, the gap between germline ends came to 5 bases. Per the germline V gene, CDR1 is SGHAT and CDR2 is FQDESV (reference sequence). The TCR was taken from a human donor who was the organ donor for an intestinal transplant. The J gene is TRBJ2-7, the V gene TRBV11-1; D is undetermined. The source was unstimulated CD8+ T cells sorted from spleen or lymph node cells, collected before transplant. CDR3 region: CASSSESYEQYF. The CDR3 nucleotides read TGTGCCAGCAGCTCCGAATCCTACGAGCAGTACTTC.